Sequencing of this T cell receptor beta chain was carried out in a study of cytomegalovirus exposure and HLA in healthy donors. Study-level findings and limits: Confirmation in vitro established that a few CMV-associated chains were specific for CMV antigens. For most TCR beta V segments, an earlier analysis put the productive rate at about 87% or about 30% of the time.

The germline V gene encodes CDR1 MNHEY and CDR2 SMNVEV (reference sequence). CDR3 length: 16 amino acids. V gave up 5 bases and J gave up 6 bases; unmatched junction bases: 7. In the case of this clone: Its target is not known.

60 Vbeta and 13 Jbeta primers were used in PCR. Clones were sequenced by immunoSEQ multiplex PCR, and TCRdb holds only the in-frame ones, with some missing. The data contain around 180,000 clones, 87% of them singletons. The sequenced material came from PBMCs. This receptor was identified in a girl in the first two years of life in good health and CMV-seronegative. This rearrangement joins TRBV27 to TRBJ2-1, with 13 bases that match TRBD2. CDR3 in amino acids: CASSKVGLAGANEQFF. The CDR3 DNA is TGTGCCAGCAGTAAGGTCGGACTAGCGGGGGCCAATGAGCAGTTCTTC.